The 21 T cell receptor beta chains presented below share a single source sample, sequenced in a study of identical twins. Using its own MiXCR run on the 5' RACE reads, TCRdb lists one record per CDR3 protein. The sample yields more than 1.5 million distinct CDR3 sequences, about 32% seen once. The sequencing sample was made of cord blood. The receptors were gathered from a newborn girl in good health.

The chain recombines TRBV6-1 with TRBJ2-5, with 9 bases identical to TRBD1. The J segment lost 5 bases and the V segment lost 4 bases, leaving 5 bases of the junction unmatched. The CDR3 spans 14 residues. The germline V gene encodes CDR1 MNHNS and CDR2 SASEGT. The CDR3 sequence: CASSVGQGPETQYF. The CDR3 coding sequence is TGTGCCAGCAGTGTCGGACAGGGGCCGGAGACCCAGTACTTC.

This clonotype was observed a single time. The chain uses TRBV25-1 and TRBJ2-5, with 11 bases lining up with TRBD2. There are 17 residues in the CDR3. Trimming removed 1 base from V and 11 bases from J; junction bases left unmatched: 15. The germline CDR1 and CDR2 sequences are MGHDK and SYGVNS. CDR3 region: CASSEFETSGDYYGQYF. The CDR3 DNA follows: TGTGCCAGCAGTGAATTCGAGACTAGCGGGGACTACTACGGGCAGTACTTC. The whole variable domain, remainder taken from reference TRBV25-1 and TRBJ2-5, is EADIYQTPRYLVIGTGKKITLECSQTMGHDKMYWYQQDPGMELHLIHYSYGVNSTEKGDLSSESTVSRIRTEHFPLTLESARPSHTSQYLCASSEFETSGDYYGQYFGPGTRLLVL.

On this clonotype: At one of its ends the junction is not consistent with the germline gene, which may arise from a read error. V and J are TRBV12-3 or TRBV12-4 and TRBJ1-6; unclear D gene. This CDR3 is built from 13 residues. CDR3 sequence (DNA): TGTGCCAGCAGCCCTGGCTGGAATTCACCCCCCCACTTT. Its translation: CASSPGWNSPPHF.

V gene TRBV12-3 or TRBV12-4 combines with J gene TRBJ1-5; 8 bases are shared with TRBD1. V was pared by 5 bases and J by 9 bases, with 15 bases of the junction left unmatched. The CDR3 is made up of 16 amino acids. CDR3 DNA: TGTGCCAGCAGTAGGAGGGACAGGAGGGAGGATCGGCCCCAGCATTTT. Amino acids: CASSRRDRREDRPQHF.

V gene TRBV25-1 combines with J gene TRBJ2-4, with TRBD1 matching 10 bases. This CDR3 has 13 residues. The V gene end was trimmed by 6 bases and the J gene end by 13 bases; junction bases not matched to a gene: 9. The germline V gene encodes CDR1 MGHDK and CDR2 SYGVNS. The CDR3 here is CASSFWTGGEQYF. The CDR3 DNA follows: TGTGCCAGCAGCTTTTGGACAGGGGGGGAGCAGTACTTC.

A few counts support this clonotype. This chain uses TRBV28 with TRBJ1-1; no reliable D call. Germline V gene data show CDR1 as MDHEN and CDR2 as SYDVKM. The CDR3 length is 15 residues. Trimming stripped 5 bases from V and 0 bases from J, with 13 bases between. The CDR3 reads CASSITPSMNTEAFF. For the CDR3, the DNA is TGTGCCAGCAGTATTACCCCCTCTATGAACACTGAAGCTTTCTTT.

This clonotype was recorded many times. The chain carries TRBV29-1 and TRBJ2-1; TRBD1 agrees at 7 bases. The CDR3 extends over 13 amino acids. From germline, CDR1 is SQVTM and CDR2 ANQGSEA. Germline trimming cut 3 bases from V and 7 bases from J; bases unmatched to any gene: 6. CDR3 protein: CSVDPTGWNEQFF. The DNA of the CDR3 is TGCAGCGTTGACCCGACAGGGTGGAATGAGCAGTTCTTC.

A single count supports this clonotype. V and J are TRBV20-1 and TRBJ2-2, with 11 positions matching TRBD2. The germline gives CDR1 DFQATT, CDR2 SNEGSKA (reference sequence). This CDR3 contains 15 residues. The ends lost 5 bases at V and 4 bases at J; junction bases unmatched: 6. CDR3 bases: TGCAGTGCTCCCCTAGCGGGAGGAGTCACCGGGGAGCTGTTTTTT. Translating it yields CSAPLAGGVTGELFF.

The chain recombines TRBV12-3 or TRBV12-4 with TRBJ2-6, with 8 nucleotides matching TRBD1. The junction had 8 bases not matched to a gene; V was cut back by 6 bases and J by 4 bases. The CDR3 extends over 16 amino acids. In nucleotides, the CDR3 is TGTGCCAGCAGACAATCACAGGGGGGCGGGGCCAACGTCCTGACTTTC. This gives the protein CASRQSQGGGANVLTF.

The CDR3 region is CASSLARGDEQYF. The CDR3 bases are TGTGCCAGCAGTTTAGCGAGGGGGGACGAGCAGTACTTC. This sequence joins TRBV12-3 or TRBV12-4 and TRBJ2-5; D assignment may be TRBD1 or TRBD2 (6 bases each). The DNA end is more similar to TRBJ2-7, so the J call may be wrong. This CDR3 comprises 13 residues.

This clonotype was detected a few times. The chain is built from TRBV20-1 and TRBJ2-7; perhaps TRBD2 as D (6 bases). The DNA matches TRBJ2-5 better at its end, which makes the J call doubtful. CDR1 and CDR2 from the germline V gene are DFQATT and SNEGSKA (reference sequence). CDR3 size: 14 residues. This CDR3 is CSARAGVGGETQYF. The CDR3 coding sequence is TGCAGTGCTAGAGCGGGGGTAGGTGGCGAGACCCAGTACTTC.

The chain carries TRBV12-3 or TRBV12-4 and TRBJ2-7, with 9 bases fitting TRBD2. The CDR3 runs 17 residues. The trim removed 3 bases at V and 7 bases at J, leaving 16 bases unmatched. CDR3 bases: TGTGCCAGCAGTTTCATTGGAATAGCGGGAGAAGGCAATGAGCAGTACTTC. Translation gives CASSFIGIAGEGNEQYF.

In the case of this clonotype: A read error may account for a junction end that differs from germline. J is TRBJ2-5 and V is TRBV3-1; D is uncertain. Germline V CDR1 and CDR2: LGHDT, YNNKEL (reference sequence). The CDR3 runs to 11 residues. The CDR3 protein is CASRQPTTQYF. The CDR3 DNA follows: TGTGCCAGCCGCCAACCAACGACCCAGTACTTC.

This clonotype was counted a single time. This chain uses TRBV20-1 with TRBJ2-5; D might be TRBD2 (6 bases). This CDR3 has 12 residues. CDR1 is DFQATT and CDR2 is SNEGSKA in the germline V gene (reference sequence). V lost 3 bases and J 11 bases, leaving 16 bases between the germline ends. CDR3 bases: TGCAGTGCTAGCGGCGGGAAGGATGAGCAGTACTTC. This encodes CSASGGKDEQYF.

The CDR3 DNA reads TGCGCCAGCAGCCAACCTACTAGCGCTGTCTACGAGCAGTACTTC. It yields the protein CASSQPTSAVYEQYF. The V call is TRBV4-1, the J call TRBJ2-7; the match to TRBD2 covers 7 bases. The CDR3 runs to 15 residues. The V gene's germline CDR1 is MGHRA and CDR2 YSYEKL. V shed 2 bases and J 3 bases; nucleotides not matched to a gene: 7.

This clonotype was seen many times. This chain joins TRBV5-1 and TRBJ2-3, with TRBD2 identical over 9 bases. Germline CDR1 is SGHRS and CDR2 is YFSETQ. The CDR3 spans 14 residues. V trimming: 5 bases; J trimming: 2 bases; junction bases outside the gene matches: 3. The CDR3 here is CASSPSGATDTQYF. As DNA, the CDR3 is TGCGCCAGCAGTCCTAGCGGGGCCACAGATACGCAGTATTTT. Based on the CDR3 plus reference TRBV5-1 and TRBJ2-3, the full variable domain is KAGVTQTPRYLIKTRGQQVTLSCSPISGHRSVSWYQQTPGQGLQFLFEYFSETQRNKGNFPGRFSGRQFSNSRSEMNVSTLELGDSALYLCASSPSGATDTQYFGPGTRLTVL.

This clonotype has a handful of counts. This sequence joins TRBV12-3 or TRBV12-4 and TRBJ1-2, with 7 positions matching TRBD1. V shed 5 bases, J shed 8 bases, and the junction held 8 bases outside the gene matches. The CDR3 is 13 residues long. This CDR3 is CASSPDRVLGYTF. CDR3 nucleotides: TGTGCCAGCAGTCCTGACAGGGTGTTGGGCTACACCTTC.

This clonotype has just a few counts. The chain has TRBV3-1 and TRBJ1-2; a possible D gene is TRBD1 (5 bases). The germline V gene has CDR1 LGHDT and CDR2 YNNKEL (reference sequence). The CDR3 is 16 amino acids. V was trimmed by 4 bases and J by 1 base, leaving 16 bases between them. Here the CDR3 reads CASSPWRDRLNYGYTF. CDR3 bases: TGTGCCAGCAGCCCATGGCGGGACCGACTTAACTATGGCTACACCTTC. Supplemented by reference TRBV3-1 and TRBJ1-2, the full variable domain reads DTAVSQTPKYLVTQMGNDKSIKCEQNLGHDTMYWYKQDSKKFLKIMFSYNNKELIINETVPNRFSPKSPDKAHLNLHINSLELGDSAVYFCASSPWRDRLNYGYTFGSGTRLTVV.

The rearrangement uses TRBV20-1 and TRBJ1-5; 7 bases map to TRBD1. Germline V lookup: CDR1 DFQATT, CDR2 SNEGSKA (reference sequence). This CDR3 contains 15 residues. V lost 4 bases and J lost 3; bases outside the gene matches: 9. In DNA, the CDR3 is TGCAGTGCTAAGGGACAGAGAAGGCTCAATCAGCCCCAGCATTTT. This sequence encodes CSAKGQRRLNQPQHF.

V is TRBV5-1 and J is TRBJ2-1, with 7 bases matching TRBD2. Germline loops: CDR1 SGHRS, CDR2 YFSETQ. The CDR3 has 15 residues. The trim removed 2 bases at V and 0 bases at J, leaving 2 bases unmatched. The CDR3 reads CASSLLAFSYNEQFF. CDR3 nucleotides: TGCGCCAGCAGCTTACTAGCGTTCTCCTACAATGAGCAGTTCTTC.

Points on this clonotype: At one end the junction does not follow the germline gene, possibly because of a read error. The chain uses TRBV2 and TRBJ1-2; D gene uncertain. The CDR3 sequence is 11 residues long. The germline CDR1 and CDR2 sequences are SNHLY and FYNNEI. In DNA form, the CDR3 reads TGTGCCGGCAGTGAACGCGGGGGCTACACCTTC. Translating it yields CAGSERGGYTF.